These 12 T cell receptor beta chains were sequenced from one sample in a study of siplizumab effects on memory and regulatory T cells. Profiled with immunoSEQ multiplex PCR; TCRdb holds only in-frame clones, not every one. This table has roughly 92,000 clones, about 94% appearing once. Sequencing was performed on non-Treg CD4+ T cells sorted from blood. All receptors derive from a human donor in good health.

This clone was counted a single time. The J gene is TRBJ2-7, the V gene TRBV7-8; possibly TRBD1 for D (5 bases). This CDR3 comprises 14 residues. The germline gives CDR1 SGHVS, CDR2 FQNEAQ. The V end was cut by 2 bases, the J end by 1 base, with 9 bases between. For the CDR3, the DNA is TGTGCCAGCAGCTTATCGACAGAGTCCTACGAGCAGTACTTC. Protein product: CASSLSTESYEQYF. Full variable domain (outside the CDR3, taken from reference TRBV7-8 and TRBJ2-7): GAGVSQSPRYKVAKRGQDVALRCDPISGHVSLFWYQQALGQGPEFLTYFQNEAQLDKSGLPSDRFFAERPEGSVSTLKIQRTQQEDSAVYLCASSLSTESYEQYFGPGTRLTVT.

The genes are TRBV6-6 and TRBJ2-7, with no clear D. The CDR3 extends over 13 amino acids. Trimming left V 2 bases short and J 4 bases short, with 9 bases between. CDR1 MNHNY and CDR2 SVGAGI come from the germline V gene (reference sequence). CDR3 sequence reads: CASSYLAGYEQYF. CDR3 bases: TGTGCCAGCAGTTACCTGGCAGGATACGAGCAGTACTTC.

This rearrangement joins TRBV30 to TRBJ2-2, with a possible D match to TRBD1 (6 bases). CDR3 length: 14 residues. V shed 4 bases and J shed 5 bases, with 14 bases lying between them. From germline, CDR1 is GTSNPN and CDR2 SVGIG (reference sequence). CDR3 sequence (DNA): TGTGCCTGGAATCCAGGGGCAGGGACCGGGGAGCTGTTTTTT. Amino acids: CAWNPGAGTGELFF.

V and J are TRBV9 and TRBJ2-3; 8 nucleotides agree with TRBD1. CDR3 length: 13 amino acids. The germline CDR1 and CDR2 sequences are SGDLS and YYNGEE. V shed 3 bases, J shed 7 bases, and the junction held 4 bases outside the gene matches. Written as DNA, the CDR3 is TGTGCCAGCAGCGACGGGACAGGCTATACGCAGTATTTT. It encodes CASSDGTGYTQYF.

This chain links TRBV10-2 with TRBJ2-7; 8 bases are shared with TRBD1. CDR1 and CDR2 from the germline V gene are WSHSY and SAAADI. The CDR3 sequence is 12 residues long. The junction had 3 bases not matched to a gene; V was cut back by 6 bases and J by 5 bases. In nucleotides, the CDR3 is TGCGCCAGCAGACTGGACAGGGACGAGCAGTACTTC. It is translated as CASRLDRDEQYF.

V usage is TRBV19 and J usage is TRBJ2-5; 8 bases agree with TRBD1. With 5 bases clipped from V and 4 bases from J, the junction kept 9 bases outside the gene matches. The germline CDR1 and CDR2 sequences are LNHDA and SQIVND (reference sequence). The CDR3 length is 15 residues. CDR3 DNA sequence: TGTGCCAGTAGTCTTCAGGGGGCGAGGAGAGAGACCCAGTACTTC. Amino acid sequence: CASSLQGARRETQYF.

This rearrangement joins TRBV5-6 to TRBJ1-4, with D tentatively TRBD1 (6 bases). V lost 1 base, J lost 1 base, and 14 bases lay in between. The CDR3 loop spans 17 amino acids. Germline loops: CDR1 SGHDT, CDR2 YYEEEE. The CDR3 loop reads CASSLTTGRLTNEKLFF. For the CDR3, the DNA is TGTGCCAGCAGCTTGACGACAGGAAGGTTAACTAATGAAAAACTGTTTTTT.

The V gene is TRBV29-1, the J gene TRBJ2-4; no clear D. Germline loops: CDR1 SQVTM, CDR2 ANQGSEA. This CDR3 has 12 amino acids. The germline V and J ends were trimmed by 5 bases and 10 bases, with 15 bases remaining between them. The DNA for the CDR3 is TGCAGCGTTCGTCTACCCTCGGGTATTCAGTACTTC. Protein product: CSVRLPSGIQYF.

This rearrangement joins TRBV30 to TRBJ1-1; D uncertain. The CDR3 is made up of 13 amino acids. The germline V gene encodes CDR1 GTSNPN and CDR2 SVGIG (reference sequence). The V gene lost 1 base and the J gene lost 11 bases, with 17 bases spanning the gap. The CDR3 is CAWSEDSASGAFF. The CDR3 DNA is TGTGCCTGGAGTGAAGATTCGGCCTCCGGGGCTTTCTTT.

The chain combines TRBV5-1 with TRBJ2-2, with 14 bases that match TRBD2. The CDR3 has 18 amino acids. Germline values: CDR1 SGHRS, CDR2 YFSETQ. V shed 0 bases, J shed 5 bases, and the junction held 6 bases outside the gene matches. CDR3 sequence reads: CASSLEGLAGVGTGELFF. The DNA for the CDR3 is TGCGCCAGCAGCTTGGAGGGACTAGCGGGAGTGGGGACCGGGGAGCTGTTTTTT.

The chain is built from TRBV2 and TRBJ1-6; the D gene is possibly TRBD1 (6 bases). From germline, CDR1 is SNHLY and CDR2 FYNNEI. Trimming removed 5 bases from V and 9 bases from J, with 8 bases in between. The CDR3 spans 12 residues. CDR3 in amino acids: CASSPGASPLHF. The CDR3 DNA sequence: TGTGCCAGCAGTCCAGGGGCTTCACCCCTCCACTTT.

The J gene is TRBJ1-2, the V gene TRBV5-6; no definite D call. The CDR3 has 14 amino acids. The V end was cut by 1 base, the J end by 1 base, with 8 bases between. Germline CDR1 SGHDT, CDR2 YYEEEE. The CDR3 coding sequence is TGTGCCAGCAGCTTGAATCTCCTTAACTATGGCTACACCTTC. Translating gives CASSLNLLNYGYTF.